Following are 9 T cell receptor beta chains from one sample sequenced in a study of vaccination effects on CD4 cells after COVID-19. The antigens these receptors bind are not known. Antigen-specific CD4+ T cells expanded by the ViraFEST assay with viral peptide pools were then sequenced. Once cultured for more than nine days, the cells underwent separation to obtain CD4+ T cells. The data were produced by immunoSEQ multiplex PCR, yet TCRdb's version contains in-frame clones alone and is incomplete. This sample yields tens of thousands of clones, of which approximately 81% are seen a single time; 1.5% to 2% belongs to the top ten. Here the sequenced sample was CD4+ T cells from PBMCs cultured with HCoV-229E spike peptides, taken before COVID-19 vaccination. These receptors all come from a human donor who received a COVID-19 vaccine.

A single count supports this clone. The V and J genes are TRBV6-5 and TRBJ1-1; D might be TRBD1 (6 bases). Trimming removed 5 bases from V and 2 bases from J, with 9 bases in between. This CDR3 spans 13 amino acids. Per germline, CDR1 MNHEY and CDR2 SVGAGI. CDR3 nucleotides: TGTGCCAGCAGTAGACAGGTAAACACTGAAGCTTTCTTT. Residues: CASSRQVNTEAFF.

This sequence joins TRBV6-2 or TRBV6-3 and TRBJ2-6; tentative D call: TRBD1 (5 bases). Per germline, CDR1 MNHEY and CDR2 SVGEGT. V gave up 6 bases and J gave up 0 bases, with 9 bases separating them. The CDR3 sequence is 15 residues long. CDR3 nucleotides: TGTGCCAGCAGCGACAGATTCTCTGGGGCCAACGTCCTGACTTTC. Its translation is CASSDRFSGANVLTF.

The J gene is TRBJ2-2, the V gene TRBV5-4; 10 bases line up with TRBD1. J was trimmed by 6 bases and V by 5 bases; bases with no gene match: 10. The CDR3 runs to 16 residues. Germline CDR1 and CDR2: SGHNT and YYREEE (reference sequence). The CDR3 here is CASSHRQGALPGELFF. The DNA of the CDR3 is TGTGCCAGCAGTCACCGACAGGGGGCCTTACCCGGGGAGCTGTTTTTT. The entire variable domain, with the rest obtained from reference TRBV5-4 and TRBJ2-2, is as follows: ETGVTQSPTHLIKTRGQQVTLRCSSQSGHNTVSWYQQALGQGPQFIFQYYREEENGRGNFPPRFSGLQFPNYSSELNVNALELDDSALYLCASSHRQGALPGELFFGEGSRLTVL.

V usage is TRBV28 and J usage is TRBJ2-6, with a tentative D call TRBD1 (6 bases). This CDR3 contains 16 residues. V lost 11 bases and J 0 bases, leaving 17 bases between the germline ends. The germline CDR1 and CDR2 sequences are MDHEN and SYDVKM. The CDR3 DNA reads as TGTGCCGCTTGCGGACAGAGTATCTCTGGGGCCAACGTCCTGACTTTC. Translation: CAACGQSISGANVLTF. Variable domain in full (rest from reference TRBV28 and TRBJ2-6): DVKVTQSSRYLVKRTGEKVFLECVQDMDHENMFWYRQDPGLGLRLIYFSYDVKMKEKGDIPEGYSVSREKKERFSLILESASTNQTSMYLCAACGQSISGANVLTFGAGSRLTVL.

In its sample, this clone was seen a few times. The V call is TRBV7-9, the J call TRBJ2-1, with 7 bases matching TRBD1. Germline lookup yields CDR1 SEHNR and CDR2 FQNEAQ (reference sequence). V dropped 5 bases and J dropped 15; count of bases not matched to a gene: 10. This CDR3 is built from 12 residues. CDR3 in DNA: TGTGCCAGCAGCAAGGAGGTAGGGGGCCGGTTCTTC. Translating it yields CASSKEVGGRFF.

The gene calls are TRBV13 and TRBJ2-3, with D tentatively TRBD1 or TRBD2 (5 bases each). Trimming took off 1 base at V and 14 bases at J, with 19 bases between the two ends. The CDR3 runs to 14 residues. Germline CDR1 PRHDT, CDR2 FYEKMQ (reference sequence). The DNA for the CDR3 is TGTGCCAGCAGCTTAGCCCTCGGGGCTAGGGCGGCGTATTTT. This translates into CASSLALGARAAYF.

The rearrangement joins TRBV7-9 to TRBJ2-3, with D maybe TRBD1 (6 bases). Germline V gene sequence: CDR1 SEHNR, CDR2 FQNEAQ (reference sequence). The CDR3 sequence is 16 residues long. The V end was cut by 2 bases, the J end by 0 bases, with 12 bases between. The CDR3 spells CASSLSGQGSTDTQYF. DNA for the CDR3: TGTGCCAGCAGCTTATCTGGGCAGGGGAGCACAGATACGCAGTATTTT.

The V gene is TRBV24-1, the J gene TRBJ2-3, with 7 bases matching TRBD1. V trimming: 3 bases; J trimming: 0 bases; junction bases outside the gene matches: 5. CDR1 and CDR2 from the germline V gene are KGHDR and SFDVKD. The CDR3 contains 16 residues. CDR3 protein: CATSDPDRVSTDTQYF. In nucleotides, the CDR3 is TGTGCCACCAGTGATCCAGACAGGGTTAGCACAGATACGCAGTATTTT.

The rearrangement uses TRBV6-5 and TRBJ2-5; unclear D gene. Trimming stripped 2 bases from V and 5 bases from J, with 15 bases between. Germline-derived CDR1 and CDR2 are MNHEY and SVGAGI. This CDR3 is 15 amino acids long. CDR3 DNA: TGTGCCAGCAGTTACACCGGGCCCACCCCGGAGACCCAGTACTTC. Protein: CASSYTGPTPETQYF.